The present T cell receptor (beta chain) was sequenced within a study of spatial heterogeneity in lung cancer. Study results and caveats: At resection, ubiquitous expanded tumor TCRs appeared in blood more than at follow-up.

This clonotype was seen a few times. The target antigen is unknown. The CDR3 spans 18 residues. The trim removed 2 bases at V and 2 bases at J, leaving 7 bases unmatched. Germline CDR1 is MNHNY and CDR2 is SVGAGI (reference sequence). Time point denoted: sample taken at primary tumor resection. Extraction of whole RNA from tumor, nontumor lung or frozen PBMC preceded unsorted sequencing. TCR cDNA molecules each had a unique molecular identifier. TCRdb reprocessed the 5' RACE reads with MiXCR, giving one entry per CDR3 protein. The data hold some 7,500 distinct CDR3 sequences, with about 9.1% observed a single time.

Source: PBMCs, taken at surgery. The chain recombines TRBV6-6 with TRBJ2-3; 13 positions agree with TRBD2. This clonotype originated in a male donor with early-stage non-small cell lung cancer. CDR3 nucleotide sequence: TGTGCCAGCAGTTACGACGAACTAGCGGGAGGGCCCACAGATACGCAGTATTTT. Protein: CASSYDELAGGPTDTQYF.